This TCR beta chain was recovered during a study of T cell repertoires in cytomegalovirus infection. Whole-study context: Both CMV infection and a matching HLA type were indicated by public TCR beta signatures.

Each CDR3 protein gets one entry after TCRdb re-called the reads with MiXCR. The profile shows about 340,000 distinct CDR3 sequences, about 28% of them singletons. V lost 4 bases and J lost 6; bases outside the gene matches: 3. CDR1 is LGHDT and CDR2 is YNNKEL in the germline V gene (reference sequence). The CDR3 contains 13 residues. Concerning this clonotype: The antigen is undetermined.

This clonotype was obtained from a human donor in good health (CMV status not recorded). Some clones in this sample may be carry-over from other donors' samples. The V and J genes are TRBV3-1 and TRBJ1-2; 9 nucleotides agree with TRBD1. The source material was cultured PBMCs, sampled from culture after CMV antigen stimulation. The CDR3 DNA follows: TGTGCCAGCAGCCGTCGGACAGGGGATGGCTACACCTTC. It translates to CASSRRTGDGYTF.